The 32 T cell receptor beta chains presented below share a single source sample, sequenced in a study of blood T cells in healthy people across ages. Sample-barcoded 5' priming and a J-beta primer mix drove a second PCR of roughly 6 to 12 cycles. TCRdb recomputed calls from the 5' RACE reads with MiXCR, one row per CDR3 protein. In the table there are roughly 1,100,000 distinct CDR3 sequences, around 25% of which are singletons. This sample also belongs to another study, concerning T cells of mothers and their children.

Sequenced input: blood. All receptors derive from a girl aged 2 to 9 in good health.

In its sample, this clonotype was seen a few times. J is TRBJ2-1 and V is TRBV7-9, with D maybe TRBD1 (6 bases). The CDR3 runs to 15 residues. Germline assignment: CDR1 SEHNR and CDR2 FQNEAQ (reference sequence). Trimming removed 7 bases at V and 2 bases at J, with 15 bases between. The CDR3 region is CASTPAGTPYNEQFF. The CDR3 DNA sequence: TGTGCCAGCACCCCGGCAGGGACACCCTACAATGAGCAGTTCTTC.

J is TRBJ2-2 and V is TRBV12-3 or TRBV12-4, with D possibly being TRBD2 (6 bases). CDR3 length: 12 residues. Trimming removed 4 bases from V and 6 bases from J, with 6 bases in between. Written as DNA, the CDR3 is TGTGCCAGCAGTTCGGGAGCCGGGGAGCTGTTTTTT. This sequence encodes CASSSGAGELFF.

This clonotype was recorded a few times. The DNA for the CDR3 is TGCGCCAGCAGCCTGGAGGCTAGCGGGATCACAGATACGCAGTATTTT. Translation gives CASSLEASGITDTQYF. The rearrangement joins TRBV5-1 to TRBJ2-3; 9 nucleotides match TRBD2. Trimming cost V 4 bases and J 2 bases; bases outside gene matches: 8. CDR1 and CDR2 (germline): SGHRS, YFSETQ. The CDR3 has 16 residues.

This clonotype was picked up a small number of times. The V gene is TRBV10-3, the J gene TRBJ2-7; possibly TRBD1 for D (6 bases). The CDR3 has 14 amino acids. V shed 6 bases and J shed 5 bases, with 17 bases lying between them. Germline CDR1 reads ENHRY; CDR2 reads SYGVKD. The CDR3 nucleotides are TGTGCCATCAGCTTCAGAGAGGGGGTGAACGAGCAGTACTTC. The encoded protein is CAISFREGVNEQYF.

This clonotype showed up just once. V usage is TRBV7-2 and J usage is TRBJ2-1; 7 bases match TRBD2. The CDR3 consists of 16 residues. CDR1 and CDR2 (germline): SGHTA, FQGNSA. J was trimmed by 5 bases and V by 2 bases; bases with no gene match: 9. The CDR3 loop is CASSLSGNRLNNEQFF. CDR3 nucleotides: TGTGCCAGCAGCTTAAGCGGGAACCGTCTCAACAATGAGCAGTTCTTC.

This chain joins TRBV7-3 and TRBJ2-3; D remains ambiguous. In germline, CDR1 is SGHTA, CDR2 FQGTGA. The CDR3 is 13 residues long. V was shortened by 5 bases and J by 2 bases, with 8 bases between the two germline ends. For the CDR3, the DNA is TGTGCCAGCAGCCCCGCCCCCACAGATACGCAGTATTTT. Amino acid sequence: CASSPAPTDTQYF.

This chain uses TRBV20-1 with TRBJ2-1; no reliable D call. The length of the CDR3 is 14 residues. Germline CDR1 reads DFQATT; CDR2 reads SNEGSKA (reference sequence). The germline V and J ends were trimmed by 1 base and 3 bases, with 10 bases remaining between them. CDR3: CSARGLHNYNEQFF. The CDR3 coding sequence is TGCAGTGCTAGAGGTTTACATAACTACAATGAGCAGTTCTTC.

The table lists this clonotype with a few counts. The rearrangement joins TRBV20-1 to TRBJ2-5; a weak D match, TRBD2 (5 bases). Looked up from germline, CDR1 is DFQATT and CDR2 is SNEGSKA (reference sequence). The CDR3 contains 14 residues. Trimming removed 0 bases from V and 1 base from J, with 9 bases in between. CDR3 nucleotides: TGCAGTGCTAGAGAGGCGGGCTTCCAAGAGACCCAGTACTTC. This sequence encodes CSAREAGFQETQYF.

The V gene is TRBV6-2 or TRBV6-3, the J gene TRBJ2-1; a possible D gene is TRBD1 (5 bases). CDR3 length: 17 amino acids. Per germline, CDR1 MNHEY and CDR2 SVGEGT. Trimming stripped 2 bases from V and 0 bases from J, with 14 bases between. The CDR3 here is CASSYGRAVASYNEQFF. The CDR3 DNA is TGTGCCAGCAGTTACGGCAGGGCTGTGGCCTCCTACAATGAGCAGTTCTTC.

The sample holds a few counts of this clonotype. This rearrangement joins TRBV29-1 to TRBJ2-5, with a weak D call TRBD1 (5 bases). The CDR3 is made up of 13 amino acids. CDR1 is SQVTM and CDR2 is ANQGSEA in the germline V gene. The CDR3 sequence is CSAGQQVLETQYF. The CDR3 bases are TGCAGTGCTGGGCAACAGGTACTCGAGACCCAGTACTTC.

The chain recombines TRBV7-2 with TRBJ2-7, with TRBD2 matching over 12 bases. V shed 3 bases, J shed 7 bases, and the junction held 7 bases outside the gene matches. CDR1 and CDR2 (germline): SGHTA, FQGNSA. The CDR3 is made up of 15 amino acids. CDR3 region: CASSFSSSGGVEQYF. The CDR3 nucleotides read TGTGCCAGCAGCTTCAGTTCTAGCGGGGGGGTGGAGCAGTACTTC.

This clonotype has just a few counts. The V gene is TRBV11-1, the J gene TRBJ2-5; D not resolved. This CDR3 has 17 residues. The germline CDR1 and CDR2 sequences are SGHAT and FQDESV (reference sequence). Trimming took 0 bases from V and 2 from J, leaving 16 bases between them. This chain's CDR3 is CASSLARVDGAQETQYF. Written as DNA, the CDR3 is TGTGCCAGCAGCTTAGCCCGGGTCGATGGAGCTCAAGAGACCCAGTACTTC.

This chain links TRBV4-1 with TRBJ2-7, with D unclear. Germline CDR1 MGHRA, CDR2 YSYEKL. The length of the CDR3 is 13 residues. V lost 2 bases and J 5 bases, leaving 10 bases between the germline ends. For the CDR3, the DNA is TGCGCCAGCAGCCAACCTCCTGACGACGAGCAGTACTTC. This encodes CASSQPPDDEQYF.

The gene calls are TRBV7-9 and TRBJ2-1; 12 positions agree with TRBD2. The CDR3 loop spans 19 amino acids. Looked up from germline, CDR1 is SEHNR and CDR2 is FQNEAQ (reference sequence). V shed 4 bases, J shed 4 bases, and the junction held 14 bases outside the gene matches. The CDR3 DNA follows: TGTGCCAGCAGCTCGCCGACTAGCGGGGGCCGCAAATTATACAATGAGCAGTTCTTC. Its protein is CASSSPTSGGRKLYNEQFF. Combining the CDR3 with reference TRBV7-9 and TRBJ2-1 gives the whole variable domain DTGVSQNPRHKITKRGQNVTFRCDPISEHNRLYWYRQTLGQGPEFLTYFQNEAQLEKSRLLSDRFSAERPKGSFSTLEIQRTEQGDSAMYLCASSSPTSGGRKLYNEQFFGPGTRLTVL.

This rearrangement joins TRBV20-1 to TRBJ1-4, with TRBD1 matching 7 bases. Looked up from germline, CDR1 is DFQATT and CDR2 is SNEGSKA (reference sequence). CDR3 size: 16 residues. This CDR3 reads CKQPRQGVATNEKLFF. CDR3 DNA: TGCAAACAACCACGACAGGGAGTTGCAACTAATGAAAAACTGTTTTTT.

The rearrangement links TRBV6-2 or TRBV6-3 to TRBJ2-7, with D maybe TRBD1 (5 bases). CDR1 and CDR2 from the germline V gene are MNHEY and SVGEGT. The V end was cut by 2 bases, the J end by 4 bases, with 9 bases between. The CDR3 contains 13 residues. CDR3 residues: CASSYDSGYEQYF. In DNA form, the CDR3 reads TGTGCCAGCAGTTACGACAGTGGTTACGAGCAGTACTTC.

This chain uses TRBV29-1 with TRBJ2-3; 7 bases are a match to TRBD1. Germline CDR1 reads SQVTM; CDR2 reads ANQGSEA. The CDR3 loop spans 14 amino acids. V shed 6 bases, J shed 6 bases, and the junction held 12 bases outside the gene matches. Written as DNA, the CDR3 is TGCAGCGTCAACAAGGACAGGAGTTTGGATACGCAGTATTTT. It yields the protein CSVNKDRSLDTQYF.

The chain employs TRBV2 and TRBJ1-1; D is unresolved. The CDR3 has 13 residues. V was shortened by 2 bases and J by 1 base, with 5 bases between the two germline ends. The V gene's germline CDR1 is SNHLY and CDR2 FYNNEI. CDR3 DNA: TGTGCCAGCAGTGAAATGAAGAACACTGAAGCTTTCTTT. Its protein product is CASSEMKNTEAFF. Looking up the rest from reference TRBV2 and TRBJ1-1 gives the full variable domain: EPEVTQTPSHQVTQMGQEVILRCVPISNHLYFYWYRQILGQKVEFLVSFYNNEISEKSEIFDDQFSVERPDGSNFTLKIRSTKLEDSAMYFCASSEMKNTEAFFGQGTRLTVV.

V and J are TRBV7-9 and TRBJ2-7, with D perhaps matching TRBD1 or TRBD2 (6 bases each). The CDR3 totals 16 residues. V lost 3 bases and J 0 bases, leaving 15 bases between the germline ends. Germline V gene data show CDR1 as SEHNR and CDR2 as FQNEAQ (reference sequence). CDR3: CASSFSVRDNSYEQYF. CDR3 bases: TGTGCCAGCAGCTTCTCTGTGCGGGACAACTCCTACGAGCAGTACTTC. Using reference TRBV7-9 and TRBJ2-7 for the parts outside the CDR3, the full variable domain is DTGVSQNPRHKITKRGQNVTFRCDPISEHNRLYWYRQTLGQGPEFLTYFQNEAQLEKSRLLSDRFSAERPKGSFSTLEIQRTEQGDSAMYLCASSFSVRDNSYEQYFGPGTRLTVT.

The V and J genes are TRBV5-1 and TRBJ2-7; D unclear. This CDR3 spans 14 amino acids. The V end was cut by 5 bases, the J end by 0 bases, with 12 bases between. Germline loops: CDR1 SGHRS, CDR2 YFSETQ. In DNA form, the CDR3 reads TGCGCCAGCAGACTGACACCGGACTCCTACGAGCAGTACTTC. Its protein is CASRLTPDSYEQYF.

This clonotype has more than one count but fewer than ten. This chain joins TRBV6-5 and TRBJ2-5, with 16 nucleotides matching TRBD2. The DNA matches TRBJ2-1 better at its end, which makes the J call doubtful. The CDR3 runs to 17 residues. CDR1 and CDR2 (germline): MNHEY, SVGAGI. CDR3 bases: TGTGCCAGCAGTTATGGGGGGACTAGCGGGGGGGGTCGTGAGCAGTTCTTC. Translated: CASSYGGTSGGGREQFF.

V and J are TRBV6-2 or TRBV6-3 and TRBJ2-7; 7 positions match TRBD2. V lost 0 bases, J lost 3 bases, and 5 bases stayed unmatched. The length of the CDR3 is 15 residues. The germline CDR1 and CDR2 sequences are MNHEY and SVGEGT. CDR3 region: CASSYSPSGYYEQYF. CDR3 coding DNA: TGTGCCAGCAGTTACTCTCCTAGCGGATACTACGAGCAGTACTTC.

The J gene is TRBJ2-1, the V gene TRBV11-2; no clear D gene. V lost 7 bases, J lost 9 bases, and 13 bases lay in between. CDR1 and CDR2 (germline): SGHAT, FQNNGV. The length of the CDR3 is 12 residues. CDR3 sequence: CASTADVGEQFF. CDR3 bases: TGTGCCAGCACTGCGGACGTGGGTGAGCAGTTCTTC.

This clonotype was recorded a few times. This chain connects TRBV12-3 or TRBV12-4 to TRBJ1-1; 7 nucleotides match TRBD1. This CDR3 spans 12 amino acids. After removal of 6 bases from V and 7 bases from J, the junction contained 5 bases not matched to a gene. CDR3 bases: TGTGCCAGCAGCGGGGACAGCCTTGAAGCTTTCTTT. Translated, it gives CASSGDSLEAFF.

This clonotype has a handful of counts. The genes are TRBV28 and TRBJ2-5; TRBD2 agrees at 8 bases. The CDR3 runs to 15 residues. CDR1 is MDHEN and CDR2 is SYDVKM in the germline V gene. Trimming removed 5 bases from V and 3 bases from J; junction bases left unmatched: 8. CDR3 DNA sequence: TGTGCCAGCAGTCTGTTCCCCGGGGGGGAAGAGACCCAGTACTTC. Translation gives CASSLFPGGEETQYF.

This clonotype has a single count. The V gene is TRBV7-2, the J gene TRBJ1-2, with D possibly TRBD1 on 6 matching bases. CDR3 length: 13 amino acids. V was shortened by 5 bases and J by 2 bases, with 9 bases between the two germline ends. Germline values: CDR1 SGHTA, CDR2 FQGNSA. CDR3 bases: TGTGCCAGCAGCAACAGGGTAAACTATGGCTACACCTTC. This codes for CASSNRVNYGYTF.

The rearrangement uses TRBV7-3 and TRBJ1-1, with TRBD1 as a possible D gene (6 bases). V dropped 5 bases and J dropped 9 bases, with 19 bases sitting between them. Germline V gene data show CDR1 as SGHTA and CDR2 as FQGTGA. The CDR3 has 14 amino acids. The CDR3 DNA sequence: TGTGCCAGCAGCCGAGGAACCGGGGGGGCCCAAGCTTTCTTT. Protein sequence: CASSRGTGGAQAFF.

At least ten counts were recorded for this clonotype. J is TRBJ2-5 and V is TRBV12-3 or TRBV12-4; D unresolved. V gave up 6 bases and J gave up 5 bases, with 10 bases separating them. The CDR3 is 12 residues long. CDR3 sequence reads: CASSLLGETQYF. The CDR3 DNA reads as TGTGCCAGCAGCTTATTGGGGGAGACCCAGTACTTC.

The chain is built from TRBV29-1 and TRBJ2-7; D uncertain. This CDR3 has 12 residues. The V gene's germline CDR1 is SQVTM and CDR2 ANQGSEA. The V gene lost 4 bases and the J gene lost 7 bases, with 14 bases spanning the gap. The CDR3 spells CSVVTPQLEQYF. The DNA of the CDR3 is TGCAGCGTTGTAACGCCACAGCTGGAGCAGTACTTC.

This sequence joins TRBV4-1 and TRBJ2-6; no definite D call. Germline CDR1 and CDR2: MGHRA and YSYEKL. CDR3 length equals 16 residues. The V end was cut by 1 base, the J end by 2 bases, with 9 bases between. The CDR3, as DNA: TGCGCCAGCAGCCAAGGGGCAGGAACTGGGGCCAACGTCCTGACTTTC. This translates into CASSQGAGTGANVLTF.

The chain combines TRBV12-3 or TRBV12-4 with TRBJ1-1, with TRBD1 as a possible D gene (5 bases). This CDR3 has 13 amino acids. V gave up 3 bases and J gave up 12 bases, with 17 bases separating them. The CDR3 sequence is CASSFAERGPTFF. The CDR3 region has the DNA TGTGCCAGCAGTTTCGCAGAGAGGGGTCCGACTTTCTTT.

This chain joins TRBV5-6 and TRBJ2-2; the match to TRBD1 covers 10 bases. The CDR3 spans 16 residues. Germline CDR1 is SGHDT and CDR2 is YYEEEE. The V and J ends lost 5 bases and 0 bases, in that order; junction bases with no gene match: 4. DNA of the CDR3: TGTGCCAGCAGTTCCGGGACAGGGGCGAACACCGGGGAGCTGTTTTTT. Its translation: CASSSGTGANTGELFF.